The next 6 T cell receptor beta chains were all read from a single sample in a study of a mutant IDH1 vaccine in newly diagnosed glioma. These receptors have no identified antigens. Time point: week 23, last vaccination. Every vaccination contained 300 ug of the mutant IDH1 20-mer peptide and was paired with topical imiquimod. Only in-frame clones appear in the TCRdb table, and some are missing; sequencing was by immunoSEQ multiplex PCR. This table holds 60,000 or so clones, approximately 81% found once. Sequences were derived from PBMCs, sampled from a glioma patient whose treatment included an IDH1 peptide vaccine. These TCRs come from a man under 40 with glioma.

CDR3 sequence (DNA): TGTGCCAGCTCACTTATAAAACAGTTTCGGGGTGAGCAGTTCTTC. Its protein is CASSLIKQFRGEQFF. The gene calls are TRBV18 and TRBJ2-1; D possibly corresponds to TRBD2 (5 bases). The V gene lost 4 bases and the J gene lost 9 bases, with 19 bases spanning the gap. The CDR3 is 15 residues long. Germline loops: CDR1 KGHSH, CDR2 LQKENI.

The chain links TRBV2 to TRBJ2-7; D is ambiguous. Germline V gene lookup returns CDR1 SNHLY and CDR2 FYNNEI. With 5 bases removed from V and 0 bases from J, the gap between germline ends came to 5 bases. The CDR3 covers 12 residues. This CDR3 reads CASSPNSYEQYF. DNA of the CDR3: TGTGCCAGCAGTCCGAACTCCTACGAGCAGTACTTC.

This chain joins TRBV29-1 and TRBJ1-5; 11 bases map to TRBD1. The J segment lost 6 bases and the V segment lost 4 bases, leaving 2 bases of the junction unmatched. This CDR3 is 13 amino acids long. CDR1 and CDR2 (germline): SQVTM, ANQGSEA. The CDR3 sequence: CSVGDRGGQPQHF. The CDR3 DNA reads as TGCAGCGTTGGGGACAGGGGGGGTCAGCCCCAGCATTTT.

The chain couples TRBV11-3 to TRBJ2-5; TRBD1 agrees at 10 bases. CDR3 length equals 15 residues. CDR1 is SGHNT, CDR2 YENEEA, per germline. Unmatched junction bases numbered 4, after V lost 4 bases and J lost 2 bases. The CDR3 nucleotides are TGTGCCAGCAGCTACGGGGGACAGGGGCAAGAGACCCAGTACTTC. This gives the protein CASSYGGQGQETQYF.

The chain links TRBV5-1 to TRBJ1-2, with 7 bases lining up with TRBD1. The CDR3 loop spans 15 amino acids. V lost 7 bases, J lost 4 bases, and 13 bases stayed unmatched. CDR1 SGHRS and CDR2 YFSETQ come from the germline V gene. This chain's CDR3 is CASGGETGVGYGYTF. As DNA, the CDR3 is TGCGCCAGCGGAGGGGAAACAGGGGTAGGCTATGGCTACACCTTC.

The V and J genes are TRBV4-1 and TRBJ1-1; D unresolved. Trimming removed 0 bases from V and 5 bases from J, with 19 bases in between. In germline, CDR1 is MGHRA, CDR2 YSYEKL. CDR3 length equals 17 residues. The CDR3 loop is CASSQEKGPGKATEAFF. DNA for the CDR3: TGCGCCAGCAGCCAAGAAAAAGGGCCGGGGAAGGCAACTGAAGCTTTCTTT.